This entry lists 31 T cell receptor beta chains sequenced from one sample in a study of control samples from healthy donors and cancer patients. Generated by immunoSEQ multiplex PCR, the TCRdb table keeps only in-frame clones and is missing some. The sample includes about 120,000 clones, 80% to 95% of them seen just once. Sequenced: blood. Every receptor here comes from a woman under 30 in good health.

This clone appeared a few times. The rearrangement uses TRBV4-3 and TRBJ2-1; D call uncertain. The germline CDR1 and CDR2 sequences are LGHNA and YSLEER. There are 13 residues in the CDR3. With 0 bases removed from V and 8 bases from J, the gap between germline ends came to 8 bases. The CDR3 is CASSQDRSDEQFF. CDR3 bases: TGCGCCAGCAGCCAAGATAGGTCGGATGAGCAGTTCTTC.

The V gene is TRBV6-5, the J gene TRBJ2-3; perhaps TRBD2 as D (6 bases). The CDR3 contains 14 residues. The germline V and J ends were trimmed by 5 bases and 0 bases, with 9 bases remaining between them. CDR1 and CDR2 (germline): MNHEY, SVGAGI. Here the CDR3 reads CASSRETSTDTQYF. Here the CDR3 DNA reads TGTGCCAGCAGTCGGGAGACTAGCACAGATACGCAGTATTTT.

The chain combines TRBV28 with TRBJ1-5; possible D gene TRBD1, 6 bases. V lost 2 bases, J lost 7 bases, and 15 bases lay in between. The CDR3 contains 15 residues. Germline CDR1 MDHEN, CDR2 SYDVKM. The chain's CDR3 is CASSLPDSYQQPQHF. DNA of the CDR3: TGTGCCAGCAGTTTACCGGACAGCTATCAGCAGCCCCAGCATTTT. Full variable domain (rest looked up from reference TRBV28 and TRBJ1-5): DVKVTQSSRYLVKRTGEKVFLECVQDMDHENMFWYRQDPGLGLRLIYFSYDVKMKEKGDIPEGYSVSREKKERFSLILESASTNQTSMYLCASSLPDSYQQPQHFGDGTRLSIL.

V usage is TRBV28 and J usage is TRBJ1-2, with D possibly TRBD1 on 6 matching bases. Germline V lookup: CDR1 MDHEN, CDR2 SYDVKM. Trimming removed 4 bases at V and 4 bases at J, with 16 bases between. The CDR3 spans 15 residues. The DNA for the CDR3 is TGTGCCAGCAGTTCCCCGGGGGCGAATAGCTATGGCTACACCTTC. It yields the protein CASSSPGANSYGYTF.

This chain links TRBV24-1 with TRBJ2-1, with TRBD2 matching over 12 bases. CDR3 size: 14 residues. J was trimmed by 9 bases and V by 5 bases; bases with no gene match: 4. Looked up from germline, CDR1 is KGHDR and CDR2 is SFDVKD. This CDR3 is CATSVGLAGTEQFF. The CDR3 nucleotides read TGTGCCACCAGTGTCGGACTAGCGGGGACTGAGCAGTTCTTC.

The V gene is TRBV24-1, the J gene TRBJ2-1; 13 positions match TRBD2. V gave up 8 bases and J gave up 7 bases; unmatched junction bases: 4. Germline V gives CDR1 KGHDR, CDR2 SFDVKD. The CDR3 loop spans 14 amino acids. In nucleotides, the CDR3 is TGTGCCACCATGGGGACTAGCGGGGTAAATGAGCAGTTCTTC. This codes for CATMGTSGVNEQFF.

The V call is TRBV19, the J call TRBJ1-5; D is unresolved. The V end was cut by 6 bases, the J end by 0 bases, with 18 bases between. This CDR3 is built from 17 residues. Germline loops: CDR1 LNHDA, CDR2 SQIVND (reference sequence). The CDR3 DNA follows: TGTGCCAGTAGCGCAGGTTCGGGGAGATTTAGCAATCAGCCCCAGCATTTT. It encodes CASSAGSGRFSNQPQHF.

This chain connects TRBV21-1 to TRBJ2-1; the tabulated D call, TRBD2, remains unverified against the DNA. TRBV21-1 is recorded as a pseudogene. The CDR3 spans 18 residues. CDR3 region: CASSKTGFGRRSYNEQFF. The CDR3 DNA follows: TGTGCCAGCAGCAAAACGGGGTTCGGGAGAAGGTCCTACAATGAGCAGTTCTTC.

This clone appeared a single time. The chain links TRBV4-3 to TRBJ1-2; no reliable D call. V was shortened by 1 base and J by 5 bases, with 17 bases between the two germline ends. CDR3 length equals 16 residues. Germline V gene lookup returns CDR1 LGHNA and CDR2 YSLEER. The CDR3 bases are TGCGCCAGCAGCCAAGCCTACCCTCTTACCCTGTATGGCTACACCTTC. Translating it yields CASSQAYPLTLYGYTF.

CDR3: CSVDRLAGDNEQFF. The CDR3 coding sequence is TGCAGCGTTGATCGGCTAGCGGGGGACAATGAGCAGTTCTTC. This chain joins TRBV29-1 and TRBJ2-1, with 10 bases matching TRBD2. The germline CDR1 and CDR2 sequences are SQVTM and ANQGSEA. V trimming: 3 bases; J trimming: 5 bases; junction bases outside the gene matches: 4. The CDR3 is 14 residues long.

The V call is TRBV6-4, the J call TRBJ2-4, with 10 bases aligning to TRBD2. Per the germline V gene, CDR1 is MRHNA and CDR2 is SNTAGT. Trimming removed 6 bases from V and 0 bases from J; junction bases left unmatched: 11. CDR3 length: 18 amino acids. The CDR3 protein is CASRPSGRGGLAKNIQYF. The CDR3 DNA sequence: TGTGCCAGCAGGCCTAGCGGGAGAGGAGGTCTAGCCAAAAACATTCAGTACTTC.

In its sample, this clone was seen once. This chain links TRBV29-1 with TRBJ1-2; no reliable D call. Germline lookup yields CDR1 SQVTM and CDR2 ANQGSEA. The V and J ends lost 1 base and 4 bases respectively, with 7 bases between them. CDR3 length: 12 amino acids. The CDR3 region has the DNA TGCAGCGTTGAAGCCGGACCCTATGGCTACACCTTC. Protein: CSVEAGPYGYTF.

This clone was observed a handful of times. The genes are TRBV25-1 and TRBJ1-1; D possibly corresponds to TRBD1 (5 bases). CDR1 and CDR2 from the germline V gene are MGHDK and SYGVNS. The CDR3 sequence is 14 residues long. The V end lost 7 bases, the J end lost 1 base, and 13 bases lay between the germline ends. DNA for the CDR3: TGTGCCAGCAAAGGGGCACAGGAGAACACTGAAGCTTTCTTT. Protein: CASKGAQENTEAFF.

The CDR3 nucleotides read TGTGCCAGTAGTACCGACAAGTCGGGACTAGCGGATTACGAGCAGTACTTC. It is translated as CASSTDKSGLADYEQYF. The chain combines TRBV19 with TRBJ2-7; 11 bases fit TRBD2. Losses at the gene ends were 4 bases for V and 4 bases for J; bases not matched to a gene: 12. The CDR3 loop spans 17 amino acids. The germline V gene has CDR1 LNHDA and CDR2 SQIVND (reference sequence).

The genes are TRBV20-1 and TRBJ2-3; D may be TRBD2 (5 bases). CDR1 DFQATT and CDR2 SNEGSKA come from the germline V gene (reference sequence). Trimming removed 3 bases from V and 2 bases from J, with 9 bases in between. The CDR3 loop spans 13 amino acids. CDR3 coding DNA: TGCAGTGCTAGTGGACTTGCCACAGATACGCAGTATTTT. The encoded protein is CSASGLATDTQYF.

The CDR3 loop is CASSYMKGEGRSPLHF. CDR3 nucleotides: TGTGCCAGCAGTTACATGAAGGGGGAAGGGAGATCACCCCTCCACTTT. This chain links TRBV6-5 with TRBJ1-6; TRBD1 is a possible D gene (6 bases). Germline CDR1 and CDR2: MNHEY and SVGAGI. V was shortened by 2 bases and J by 10 bases, with 18 bases between the two germline ends. This CDR3 has 16 amino acids.

The V gene is TRBV5-1, the J gene TRBJ2-7, with 9 bases fitting TRBD2. V gave up 7 bases and J gave up 4 bases; unmatched junction bases: 6. The germline gives CDR1 SGHRS, CDR2 YFSETQ. The CDR3 spans 13 residues. CDR3: CASGSAGGYEQYF. Here the CDR3 DNA reads TGCGCCAGCGGGAGTGCGGGGGGGTACGAGCAGTACTTC.

This chain uses TRBV25-1 with TRBJ2-5; D unresolved. CDR3 length: 13 amino acids. V lost 10 bases, J lost 4 bases, and 16 bases lay in between. Germline CDR1 and CDR2: MGHDK and SYGVNS. CDR3 sequence: CANPGISPETQYF. The DNA of the CDR3 is TGTGCCAACCCTGGGATCTCCCCAGAGACCCAGTACTTC.

This clone was observed once. The CDR3 coding sequence is TGCAGCGTTGTTACTACGTCCTCCTACGAGCAGTACTTC. Translated: CSVVTTSSYEQYF. The chain uses TRBV29-1 and TRBJ2-7; no clear D gene. The CDR3 length is 13 residues. The V end was cut by 4 bases, the J end by 0 bases, with 10 bases between. The germline V gene encodes CDR1 SQVTM and CDR2 ANQGSEA.

This rearrangement joins TRBV5-4 to TRBJ2-1, with D possibly being TRBD1 (6 bases). The germline V and J ends were trimmed by 1 base and 5 bases, with 13 bases remaining between them. CDR1 SGHNT and CDR2 YYREEE come from the germline V gene (reference sequence). This CDR3 is 15 amino acids long. The CDR3 coding sequence is TGTGCCAGCAGCTTGAGGGGGATTTCTGACAATGAGCAGTTCTTC. As protein: CASSLRGISDNEQFF.

This clone was seen more than once but under ten times. At one boundary the junction diverges from the germline segment, which might be a read error. CDR3 sequence: CASSVAGGGAVSGELFF. CDR3 nucleotide sequence: TGTGCCAGCAGCGTAGCGGGCGGGGGGGCCGTTTCCGGGGAGCTGTTTTTT. V and J are TRBV7-2 and TRBJ2-2; 9 bases are shared with TRBD2. In germline, CDR1 is SGHTA, CDR2 FQGNSA. This CDR3 region has 17 residues.

CDR3 protein: CASSVASSTDTQYF. In DNA, the CDR3 is TGTGCCAGCAGCGTGGCCTCTAGCACAGATACGCAGTATTTT. The rearrangement uses TRBV9 and TRBJ2-3, with unresolved D. The CDR3 spans 14 residues. The germline gives CDR1 SGDLS, CDR2 YYNGEE. The V end was cut by 2 bases, the J end by 0 bases, with 7 bases between.

The rearrangement uses TRBV4-2 and TRBJ1-5, with D hard to call. CDR1 is LGHNA, CDR2 YNFKEQ, per germline. This CDR3 has 14 amino acids. Trimming stripped 1 base from V and 3 bases from J, with 7 bases between. The CDR3 DNA reads as TGTGCCAGCAGCCAAGGACGGGTCAATCAGCCCCAGCATTTT. It specifies CASSQGRVNQPQHF.

This sequence joins TRBV5-1 and TRBJ1-6; D remains unclear. Looked up from germline, CDR1 is SGHRS and CDR2 is YFSETQ. The CDR3 totals 17 residues. With 1 base removed from V and 0 bases from J, the gap between germline ends came to 11 bases. The CDR3 DNA sequence: TGCGCCAGCAGCTTGTCCACGATAAGCTCCTATAATTCACCCCTCCACTTT. Its translation: CASSLSTISSYNSPLHF.

This chain joins TRBV29-1 and TRBJ2-5; 9 bases align to TRBD2. Germline assignment: CDR1 SQVTM and CDR2 ANQGSEA. This CDR3 is built from 13 residues. With V trimmed by 7 bases and J by 5 bases, 8 bases remained unmatched. The DNA for the CDR3 is TGCAGCGCCCTTAGCGGGAGTGCCGAGACCCAGTACTTC. Translating gives CSALSGSAETQYF.

The chain combines TRBV19 with TRBJ1-1, with D possibly matching TRBD1 (5 bases). V gave up 5 bases and J gave up 8 bases, with 15 bases separating them. The CDR3 is made up of 13 amino acids. Germline V CDR1 and CDR2: LNHDA, SQIVND (reference sequence). CDR3 coding DNA: TGTGCCAGTAGTCCAAGACAGCTCACGGAAGCTTTCTTT. Amino acids: CASSPRQLTEAFF.

The J gene is TRBJ2-7, the V gene TRBV28; TRBD1 is a possible D gene (6 bases). Germline CDR1 is MDHEN and CDR2 is SYDVKM. Trimming shortened V by 2 bases and J by 3 bases, and 11 bases separated the two germline ends. This CDR3 contains 14 residues. For the CDR3, the DNA is TGTGCCAGCAGTTTACCAGGGGCCCTCTACGAGCAGTACTTC. Protein sequence: CASSLPGALYEQYF.

The genes are TRBV29-1 and TRBJ1-2; 7 bases map to TRBD1. This CDR3 has 13 residues. CDR1 is SQVTM, CDR2 ANQGSEA, per germline. The V segment lost 0 bases and the J segment 4 bases; nucleotides outside the gene matches: 2. CDR3 protein: CSVEEGGGYGYTF. The CDR3 nucleotides read TGCAGCGTTGAAGAAGGGGGCGGCTATGGCTACACCTTC.

The chain combines TRBV28 with TRBJ2-7, with D possibly TRBD2 on 7 matching bases. CDR3 size: 16 residues. V shed 1 base and J shed 0 bases, with 13 bases lying between them. Per germline, CDR1 MDHEN and CDR2 SYDVKM. The CDR3 sequence: CASSLYGGRFSYEQYF. The CDR3 region has the DNA TGTGCCAGCAGTTTATACGGGGGGCGATTCTCCTACGAGCAGTACTTC.

The J gene is TRBJ1-6, the V gene TRBV5-6, with D maybe TRBD1 (6 bases). Germline CDR1 and CDR2: SGHDT and YYEEEE. V lost 5 bases and J lost 3, with 12 bases in between. The CDR3 length is 15 residues. The CDR3 DNA reads TGTGCCAGCAGGCCTCGACAGGACTATAATTCACCCCTCCACTTT. This encodes CASRPRQDYNSPLHF.

The chain combines TRBV6-1 with TRBJ1-4; D is uncertain. This CDR3 is built from 18 residues. Germline V gene lookup returns CDR1 MNHNS and CDR2 SASEGT. The V and J ends lost 4 bases and 1 base respectively, with 19 bases between them. CDR3 bases: TGTGCCAGCAGTGTTCGGAGTATGCAGATTAAAACTAATGAAAAACTGTTTTTT. Translated, it gives CASSVRSMQIKTNEKLFF.